A selection of T cell receptor beta chains follows, all from one sample in a study of T cells in Graves' hyperthyroidism and ophthalmopathy. TCRdb independently ran MiXCR on the multiplex PCR reads; one entry per CDR3 protein. The data show 750,000 to 900,000 distinct CDR3 sequences, roughly 40% seen once. Sample: blood. The receptors shown here come from a man aged 18 to 35 with Graves' hyperthyroidism. The CDR3 runs from the conserved cysteine through the conserved F or W. A D gene is named only where the DNA matches it firmly. Size is stated for part of the rows, as once, few or many counts, or as a class when the clone is expanded.

v_gene: TRBV9
abundance: many
j_gene: TRBJ1-2
d_gene: .
CDR3nt: TGTGCCAGCAGCGACCCGGGAGGGAACTATGGCTACACCTTC
CDR3aa: CASSDPGGNYGYTF

v_gene: TRBV7-9
abundance: few
j_gene: TRBJ2-2
d_gene: .
CDR3nt: TGTGCCAGCAGCGAATCCGGGTCCGGGGAGCTGTTTTTT
CDR3aa: CASSESGSGELFF

v_gene: TRBV5-1
abundance: many
j_gene: TRBJ2-5
d_gene: .
CDR3nt: TGCGCCAGCAGCCTGACAGCGGAAGAGACCCAGTACTTC
CDR3aa: CASSLTAEETQYF

v_gene: TRBV15
abundance: .
j_gene: TRBJ2-7
d_gene: .
CDR3nt: TGTGCCAGCTTGCAGGGAAATCCCTTCTCCTACGAGCAGTACTTC
CDR3aa: CASLQGNPFSYEQYF

v_gene: TRBV5-1
abundance: .
j_gene: TRBJ1-5
d_gene: .
CDR3nt: TGCGCCAGCAGCTTGGCAGGATATAACAATCAGCCCCAGCATTTT
CDR3aa: CASSLAGYNNQPQHF

v_gene: TRBV6-5
abundance: .
j_gene: TRBJ2-7
d_gene: .
CDR3nt: TGTGCCAGCAGTTACTCGAAGGGCAGGCCAGCCTCCCTTACGGAGCAGTACTTC
CDR3aa: CASSYSKGRPASLTEQYF

v_gene: TRBV29-1
abundance: many
j_gene: TRBJ1-1
d_gene: .
CDR3nt: TGCAGCGTTGAAAGAAATTTTGAAGCTTTCTTT
CDR3aa: CSVERNFEAFF

v_gene: TRBV11-1
abundance: .
j_gene: TRBJ1-1
d_gene: TRBD1
CDR3nt: TGTGCCAGCAGCTTGAAGACAGGGGGCGCGAACACTGAAGCTTTCTTT
CDR3aa: CASSLKTGGANTEAFF

v_gene: TRBV7-7
abundance: many
j_gene: TRBJ1-1
d_gene: TRBD1
CDR3nt: TGTGCTAGCAGTTCTGACAGGGGGGCTGAAGCTTTCTTT
CDR3aa: CASSSDRGAEAFF

v_gene: TRBV10-3
abundance: few
j_gene: TRBJ2-7
d_gene: .
CDR3nt: TGTGCCATCAGTGACCAAGAGCGTCCCTACGAGCAGTACTTC
CDR3aa: CAISDQERPYEQYF

v_gene: TRBV7-2
abundance: many
j_gene: TRBJ2-5
d_gene: TRBD1
CDR3nt: TGTGCCAGCAGCGTGAGGGACAGGAACCAAGAGACCCAGTACTTC
CDR3aa: CASSVRDRNQETQYF

v_gene: TRBV7-9
abundance: .
j_gene: TRBJ2-7
d_gene: TRBD1
CDR3nt: TGTGCCAGCAGCCCCCGGGACAGTTCCGAGCAGTACTTC
CDR3aa: CASSPRDSSEQYF

v_gene: TRBV6-6
abundance: many
j_gene: TRBJ1-2
d_gene: .
CDR3nt: TGTGCCAGCAGTTACAGGGGGAATAACTATGGCTACACCTTC
CDR3aa: CASSYRGNNYGYTF

v_gene: TRBV9
abundance: .
j_gene: TRBJ2-5
d_gene: .
CDR3nt: TGTGCCAGCAGCGTAGAGGCTAGTAAAGAGACCCAGTACTTC
CDR3aa: CASSVEASKETQYF

v_gene: TRBV19
abundance: .
j_gene: TRBJ1-5
d_gene: TRBD1
CDR3nt: TGTGCCAGTAGTATTTCAAGGACAGGACCCAATCAGCCCCAGCATTTT
CDR3aa: CASSISRTGPNQPQHF

v_gene: TRBV28
abundance: many
j_gene: TRBJ1-6
d_gene: .
CDR3nt: TGTGCCAGCAGTTGGGGCGGGAACAATTCACCCCTCCACTTT
CDR3aa: CASSWGGNNSPLHF

v_gene: TRBV9
abundance: .
j_gene: TRBJ1-1
d_gene: .
CDR3nt: TGTGCCAGCAGCTCAGGGAGGTCAGGGGATAGGAACACTGAAGCTTTCTTT
CDR3aa: CASSSGRSGDRNTEAFF

v_gene: TRBV2
abundance: .
j_gene: TRBJ1-2
d_gene: TRBD1
CDR3nt: TGTGCCACGGGACAGGGAAACTATGGCTACACCTTC
CDR3aa: CATGQGNYGYTF

v_gene: TRBV25-1
abundance: .
j_gene: TRBJ1-6
d_gene: .
CDR3nt: TGTGCCAGCAGTGATGACAATAATTCACCCCTCCACTTT
CDR3aa: CASSDDNNSPLHF

v_gene: TRBV7-2
abundance: .
j_gene: TRBJ2-7
d_gene: TRBD1
CDR3nt: TGTGCCAGCAGCCCTAAGACAGGGGGCGCCCCCTACGAGCAGTACTTC
CDR3aa: CASSPKTGGAPYEQYF

v_gene: TRBV7-9
abundance: .
j_gene: TRBJ1-6
d_gene: TRBD1
CDR3nt: TGTGCCAGCAGCGGGCCGGGACAGAACTATAATTCACCCCTCCACTTT
CDR3aa: CASSGPGQNYNSPLHF

v_gene: TRBV5-4
abundance: .
j_gene: TRBJ2-7
d_gene: .
CDR3nt: TGTGCCAGCAGCTCCCGGGACGAGGCACTCTACGAGCAGTACTTC
CDR3aa: CASSSRDEALYEQYF

v_gene: TRBV9
abundance: many
j_gene: TRBJ1-5
d_gene: .
CDR3nt: TGTGCCAGCAGCATAGATGGGAGCAATCAGCCCCAGCATTTT
CDR3aa: CASSIDGSNQPQHF

v_gene: TRBV20-1
abundance: many
j_gene: TRBJ2-5
d_gene: .
CDR3nt: TGCAGTGCCCAAGCCGAGACCCAGTACTTC
CDR3aa: CSAQAETQYF

v_gene: TRBV12-3/TRBV12-4
abundance: few
j_gene: TRBJ1-5
d_gene: .
CDR3nt: TGTGCCAGCAGTTTGGGCGACGCCGTGGGTCCCCAGCATTTT
CDR3aa: CASSLGDAVGPQHF

v_gene: TRBV19
abundance: many
j_gene: TRBJ1-6
d_gene: .
CDR3nt: TGTGCCAGTAGATCCACTTCCGGGACGGAGGACTCACCCCTCCACTTT
CDR3aa: CASRSTSGTEDSPLHF

v_gene: TRBV9
abundance: many
j_gene: TRBJ1-1
d_gene: .
CDR3nt: TGTGCCAGCAGCTCGCTACAGGGTTACCCCGTTGCTTTCTTT
CDR3aa: CASSSLQGYPVAFF

v_gene: TRBV5-1
abundance: few
j_gene: TRBJ2-7
d_gene: TRBD1
CDR3nt: TGCGCCAGCAGCGGTGGGCAGGGGGCTCTTTACGAGCAGTACTTC
CDR3aa: CASSGGQGALYEQYF

v_gene: TRBV20-1
abundance: many
j_gene: TRBJ2-7
d_gene: .
CDR3nt: TGCAGTGCGCCTCAAGGGGTAGGCGAGCAGTACTTC
CDR3aa: CSAPQGVGEQYF

v_gene: TRBV25-1
abundance: many
j_gene: TRBJ2-5
d_gene: TRBD1
CDR3nt: TGTGCCAGCAGTGAATCTCCGACAGGGGAAGAGACCCAGTACTTC
CDR3aa: CASSESPTGEETQYF

v_gene: TRBV20-1
abundance: .
j_gene: TRBJ1-5
d_gene: .
CDR3nt: TGCAGTGCTCCCGCACCGTATAGCAATCAGCCCCAGCATTTT
CDR3aa: CSAPAPYSNQPQHF